This TCR beta chain originates from a study of cytomegalovirus exposure and HLA in healthy donors (dated by TCRdb to 2016 to 2017). In terms of the full investigation: An earlier analysis of roughly 570 of the donors reported 250 to 300 Gb of sequence data and about 120 million unique TCR beta sequences obtained from about 180 million T cells. The genetic ancestry cluster associated with self-reported Caucasian donors included over 65% of the 350 to 500 genotyped donors. An earlier analysis of 587 of the donors used high-throughput TCR beta sequencing to judge whether each TCR beta V gene segment behaved as functional or pseudogenic. Besides the first cohort of 550 to 750 subjects, a separate validation cohort made up of around 120 different subjects was used. HLA typing covered class I and class II loci at four-digit resolution. Among roughly 400 genotyped donors of the cohort, an average of approximately 250,000 unique TCR beta nucleotide sequences were sequenced per donor, around 20% of them non-productive. Typing coverage varied by locus: roughly 629-640 donors for A, B, C, DRB1 and DQB1; approximately 500 for DQA1; over 600 for DPA1; roughly 450 for DPB1. A later genetic analysis used genome-wide SNP genotypes for about 60% of the roughly 670 donors, treating that subset as a discovery cohort. The study aimed to test whether signatures of past pathogen exposure could be identified by cataloging public T cell receptors. The study used immunosequencing to profile the T cell repertoires of around 600 subjects and linked those repertoires to cytomegalovirus serostatus. Donor age, sex, ethnicity and CMV serostatus were compiled alongside the repertoire data. All discovery cohort repertoires had been generated on a single sequencing platform. High-throughput TCR immunosequencing, statistical association of individual TCRs with disease status, and machine learning were combined to predict cytomegalovirus infection status. A later analysis re-examined previously published TCR beta repertoires from 600 to 700 donors and added high-resolution HLA genotyping to investigate patterns of TCR occurrence. An early release that covered about 600 HLA-typed donors contained about 300 gigabases of sequencing data and 80 million or so unique TCR sequences. In the later analysis, no new phenotypic data were used to find candidate immune exposures; instead, reliance was placed on TCR beta sequences and their occurrence across donors. Four to six DR-DQ haplotypes were handled as single units for association and clustering because linkage in the cohort was strong. Broad study findings and their caveats: In vitro tests confirmed that a few of the cytomegalovirus-associated TCR beta chains recognize cytomegalovirus antigens. Because counts were too low, 15 to 20 rarely observed V segments, including chromosome 9 orphons, were excluded from the earlier analysis of 587 of the donors. A further reported finding was that TCR beta sequences accurately predicted the HLA-A and HLA-B alleles for most subjects in the first cohort. The classifier was reported to diagnose cytomegalovirus status with high specificity and sensitivity in both the original cohort and the validation cohort. A cluster of highly shared sequence variants was judged likely to be a technical artifact of the sequencing pipeline. A later analysis associated 15,000 or so TCR beta sequences with specific HLA alleles at a false discovery rate of 0.05. When HLA alleles, especially DR and DQ, strongly co-occurred, attributing TCR associations to individual alleles was difficult. In a later genetic analysis, a missense DCLRE1C variant was associated with V-gene and J-gene trimming of TCR beta chains, and the association was replicated in an independent cohort. According to the authors, the approach could potentially be generalized to other disease states and immunological phenotypes. Some IMGT-functional V segments, including TRBV6-2 and TRBV6-3, could not be distinguished by the 87-base-pair reads and were therefore excluded. Compared with the approximately 720-donor mean, donors in an Asian-associated ancestry cluster had fewer N-insertions in productive TCRs, according to a later genetic analysis. In a later analysis, several top co-occurrence clusters were reported to appear linked to parvovirus B19, influenza, CMV and Epstein-Barr virus. A total of 164 TCR beta chains were listed by the study as associated with cytomegalovirus. Most CMV-associated TCR beta chains appeared to be HLA-restricted in a later analysis, and the HLA associations seemed to be driven largely by CMV exposure. The cohort was sequenced for TCR beta chains only, and without alpha or paired-chain data the features that could be detected were limited. For the cohort, immune exposure information was limited to CMV serostatus. In a later analysis, HLA-associated TCR beta chains were found to be more clonally expanded and to have lower generation probabilities than equally common non-associated chains. Because some donors lacked HLA typing at each locus, the association tests relied only on the typed subset. In an earlier analysis of approximately 590 of the donors, most TCR beta V segments were observed in productive rearrangements about 87% or about 30% of the time, broadly matching IMGT annotations. Across donors, most TCR sequences were observed very rarely, whereas some public TCRs were present in many individuals. Linkage disequilibrium might explain the correlated functional status among segregating V segments, but an unknown experimental factor could not be ruled out. Roughly uniform sequencing depth across donors was assumed in presence/absence analyses, although this assumption may not hold. A later analysis found that TCR association rates varied across HLA loci, with DRB1 alleles showing the most associated TCRs and HLA-C alleles the fewest.

Library prep was done by the immunoSEQ multiplex PCR assay. The multiplex PCR relied on a mix of 60 forward primers for TCR Vbeta segments and 13 reverse primers for TCR Jbeta segments. A multiplex PCR assay on genomic DNA amplified the CDR3 region of rearranged TCR beta genes. The Illumina HiSeq System was used to sequence the amplified TCR beta libraries as 87-base-pair reads. Concerning the study's data processing: Across the roughly 700 repertoires, a later analysis counted tens of millions of unique TCR beta chains, 9.5 million to 13 million of which were shared by at least two donors. To remove PCR and sequencing errors, raw reads were error-corrected and collapsed into unique sequences using a nearest-neighbor algorithm that merged closely related sequences. V, D and J gene segments were assigned by aligning CDR3 sequences to IMGT reference sequences. For a sequence to be retained, a match of at least six nucleotides was required to both a V gene segment and a J gene segment. Rearrangements were classified as productive when the CDR3 lacked stop codons and remained in frame with V and J, and all other rearrangements were classified as non-productive. Following IMGT convention, CDR3 was defined as the stretch from the second conserved V-encoded cysteine to the conserved J-encoded phenylalanine. In an earlier analysis of just under 600 of the donors, sequences lacking an unambiguous match to a single V gene segment were excluded. An earlier analysis of approximately 590 of the donors classified V segments as functional when productive rearrangements were above 56.7% and as segregating when the standard deviation between donors was above 5%. A statistical classification framework was built for diagnosing cytomegalovirus status from the catalog of TCR beta chain sequences. In a later analysis, TCR nucleotide sequences were compared against IMGT/GENE-DB human TR gene sequences so that V and J genes could be assigned. A later analysis assigned CDR3 sequences and most-parsimonious VDJ recombination scenarios with the TCRdist pipeline. A later analysis defined each TCR beta chain by its CDR3 amino acid sequence plus V-gene family, and excluded reads lacking a unique V-gene family. A later analysis removed 500 to 650 highly shared, low-generation-probability nucleotide sequences to deal with suspected cross-contamination and a sequencing artifact. A later analysis calculated a clonal expansion index for each public chain from normalized within-repertoire ranks of inferred template counts. In a later analysis, generation probabilities were computed using a VDJ recombination model fitted to out-of-frame rearrangements, and the results were checked against IGoR. Hypergeometric tests were used in a later analysis to score TCR-TCR, TCR-HLA and TCR-CMV co-occurrence, with a repertoire-size bias correction applied to the TCR pairs. To estimate false discovery rates, a later analysis permuted the HLA or CMV assignments 20 times. In a later analysis, co-occurring TCRs were grouped using DBSCAN, and TCRdist sequence similarity was added for clustering within HLA-allele-positive subsets. For co-occurrence clustering, repertoires with fewer than 30,000 or more than 120,000 public chains were excluded, along with 5 or 6 repertoires with anomalous nucleotide sharing. The source is immuneACCESS, and TCRdb retained only in-frame sequences with V and J called. Part of the clones is not carried over; for the studies checked, unresolved V genes explain less than half of this, and the remainder is unexplained. V and J calls and clone size come straight from that table; D and trimming were deduced from the DNA. The sample records about 250,000 clones, under 80% of which are singletons. The ten most abundant clones make up about 2.2% of the sample.

The cohort consisted of 600 or so healthy bone marrow donors. Cohort members were all nominally healthy when sampled, although unrecorded immune exposures were likely present. The donor was CMV seronegative and belonged to the group of 380 or so seronegative cohort members. Each donor provided a peripheral blood sample, and peripheral blood mononuclear cells were used for TCR beta sequencing. The Qiagen DNeasy Blood Extraction Kit was used to extract genomic DNA from the blood cell samples. After removal of 7 bases from V and 5 bases from J, the junction retains 14 bases not matched to a gene. CDR1 and CDR2, looked up from the germline V gene, are MDHEN and SYDVKM. Including cysteine and phenylalanine, the CDR3 has 16 amino acids. The kept DNA is CDR3 alone, 48 bases in frame from the first base. Comments on this clone: There is no known antigen for this receptor. Base-call qualities are not available, and no considerably larger clone is one nucleotide away.

This clonotype was obtained from a female donor in good health and CMV-seronegative. Sequenced input: PBMCs. In this chain, TRBV28 is recombined with TRBJ1-5; the junction holds 7 bases that match TRBD1. The CDR3: CASKTPPGGFHQPQHF. The nucleotide sequence reads as follows: TGTGCCAGCAAAACCCCGCCAGGGGGGTTCCATCAGCCCCAGCATTTT.